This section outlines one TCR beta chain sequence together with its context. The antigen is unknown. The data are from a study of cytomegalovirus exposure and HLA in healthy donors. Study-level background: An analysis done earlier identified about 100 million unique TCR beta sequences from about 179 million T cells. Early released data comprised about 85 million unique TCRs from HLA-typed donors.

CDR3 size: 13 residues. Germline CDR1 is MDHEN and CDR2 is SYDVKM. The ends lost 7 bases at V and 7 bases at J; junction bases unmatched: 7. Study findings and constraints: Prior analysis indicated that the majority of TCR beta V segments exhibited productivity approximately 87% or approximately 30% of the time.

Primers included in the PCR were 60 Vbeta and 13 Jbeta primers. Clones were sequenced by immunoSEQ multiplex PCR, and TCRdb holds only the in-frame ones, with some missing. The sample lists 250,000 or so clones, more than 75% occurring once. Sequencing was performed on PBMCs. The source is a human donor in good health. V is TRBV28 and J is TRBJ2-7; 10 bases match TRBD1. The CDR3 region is CASIPPGQGEQYF. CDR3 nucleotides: TGTGCCAGCATTCCCCCGGGACAGGGGGAGCAGTACTTC.